This T cell receptor beta chain was sequenced for a study of blood T cell repertoires in COVID-19. Study background: COVID-19 samples, acute and convalescent, were from the United States, Italy and Spain.

Assay used: immunoSEQ multiplex PCR; TCRdb lists only in-frame clones, some missing. The sample holds about 41,000 clones, 70% to 90% seen once. There are 13 residues in the CDR3. Trimming removed 10 bases from V and 3 bases from J, with 16 bases in between. Germline V lookup: CDR1 MDHEN, CDR2 SYDVKM. This chain links TRBV28 with TRBJ2-7; tentative D call: TRBD1 (5 bases). This clonotype was obtained from a man in his 60s with acute or convalescent COVID-19. The sample consisted of peripheral blood. The CDR3 sequence: CATRAGPYYEQYF. Written as DNA, the CDR3 is TGTGCCACCAGGGCAGGCCCATACTACGAGCAGTACTTC. The whole variable domain, filled in from reference TRBV28 and TRBJ2-7, reads DVKVTQSSRYLVKRTGEKVFLECVQDMDHENMFWYRQDPGLGLRLIYFSYDVKMKEKGDIPEGYSVSREKKERFSLILESASTNQTSMYLCATRAGPYYEQYFGPGTRLTVT.